This T cell receptor beta chain was captured in a study of blood T cell repertoires in COVID-19. Only in-frame clones appear in the TCRdb table, and some are missing; sequencing was by immunoSEQ multiplex PCR. The table shows nearly 400,000 clones, with about nine tenths occurring only once. The V gene's germline CDR1 is SGHRS and CDR2 YFSETQ. The CDR3 spans 16 residues. The trim removed 0 bases at V and 8 bases at J, leaving 12 bases unmatched. The rearrangement joins TRBV5-1 to TRBJ1-2; 8 bases agree with TRBD1. Sequenced sample: PBMCs or T cells enriched from blood (not recorded which). This clonotype originated in a woman aged 25 to 39 who had recovered from COVID-19. Written as DNA, the CDR3 is TGCGCCAGCAGCTTGGACGGGACAGGTGCATTGCTGGGCTACACCTTC. Translated, it gives CASSLDGTGALLGYTF.